Included here is one T cell receptor beta chain sequence, with context. Assay: immunoSEQ multiplex PCR; the TCRdb copy retains only in-frame clones and omits some. The table records more than 90,000 clones, approximately 90% of them present only once. Trimming removed 2 bases at V and 11 bases at J, with 12 bases between. The germline gives CDR1 MDHEN, CDR2 SYDVKM. The CDR3 loop spans 12 amino acids. This sample is drawn from a study of T cell responses to AZD1222 COVID-19 vaccine. The sequence was obtained from an adult who received the AZD1222 COVID-19 vaccine. Sequencing used peripheral blood, obtained 28 days after the second AZD1222 dose. V and J are TRBV28 and TRBJ1-1; tentatively, D is TRBD1 (5 bases). CDR3 amino acids: CASSLGTLGAFF. CDR3 bases: TGTGCCAGCAGTTTAGGGACCTTAGGGGCTTTCTTT.